This T cell receptor beta chain appears in the sequencing data of a study of vaccination and CD4 T cells after COVID-19. The study, taken as a whole, reports: In convalescent patients, a median 86.3% of reactive clones appeared only post-vaccination.

About this clonotype itself: The antigen is not known.

Looked up from germline, CDR1 is DFQATT and CDR2 is SNEGSKA (reference sequence). The V and J ends lost 4 bases and 7 bases, in that order; junction bases with no gene match: 14. This CDR3 has 18 residues. Documented treatment: approximately 9-day PBMC culture with coronavirus spike peptide pools or control peptides (ViraFEST assay). Sequencing of the DNA from cultured CD4+ T cells was carried out with the Oncomine TCR Beta short-read assay. TCRdb ran MiXCR on the PCR reads and lists one entry per CDR3 protein. The sample records tens of thousands of distinct CDR3 sequences, approximately 50% being singletons.

Sample: CD4+ T cells from blood, cultured in vitro. The rearrangement uses TRBV20-1 and TRBJ1-6; 12 bases align to TRBD1. The TCR sequence derives from a human donor who had recovered from COVID-19. The CDR3: CSATQPGQGAGANSPLHF. The CDR3 DNA sequence: TGCAGTGCTACACAACCGGGACAGGGGGCCGGTGCAAATTCACCCCTCCACTTT.